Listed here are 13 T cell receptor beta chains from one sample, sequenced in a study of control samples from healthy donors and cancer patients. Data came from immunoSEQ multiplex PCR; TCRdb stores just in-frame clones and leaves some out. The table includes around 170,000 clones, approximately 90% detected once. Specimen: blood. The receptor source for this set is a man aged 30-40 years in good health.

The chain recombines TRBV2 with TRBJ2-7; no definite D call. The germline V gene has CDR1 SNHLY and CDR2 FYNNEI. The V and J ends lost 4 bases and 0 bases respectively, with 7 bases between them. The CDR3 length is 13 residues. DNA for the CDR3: TGTGCCAGCAGTGGCAGCCGCTCCTACGAGCAGTACTTC. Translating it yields CASSGSRSYEQYF.

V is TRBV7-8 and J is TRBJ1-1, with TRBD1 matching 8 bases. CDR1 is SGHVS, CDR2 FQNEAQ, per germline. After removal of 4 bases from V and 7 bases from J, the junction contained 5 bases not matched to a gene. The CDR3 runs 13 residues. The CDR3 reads CASSSRGLGEAFF. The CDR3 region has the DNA TGTGCCAGCAGCTCCAGGGGGCTGGGTGAAGCTTTCTTT.

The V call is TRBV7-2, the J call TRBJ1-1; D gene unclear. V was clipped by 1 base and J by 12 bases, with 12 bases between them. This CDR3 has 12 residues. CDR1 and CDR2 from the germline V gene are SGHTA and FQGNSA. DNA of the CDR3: TGTGCCAGCAGCTTAGGGCCCTTCGGGACTTTCTTT. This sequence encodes CASSLGPFGTFF.

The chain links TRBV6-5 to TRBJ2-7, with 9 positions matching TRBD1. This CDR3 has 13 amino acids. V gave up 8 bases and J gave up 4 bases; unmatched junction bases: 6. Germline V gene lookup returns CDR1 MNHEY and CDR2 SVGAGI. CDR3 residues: CASGQGNGYEQYF. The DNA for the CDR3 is TGTGCCAGCGGACAGGGGAACGGATACGAGCAGTACTTC.

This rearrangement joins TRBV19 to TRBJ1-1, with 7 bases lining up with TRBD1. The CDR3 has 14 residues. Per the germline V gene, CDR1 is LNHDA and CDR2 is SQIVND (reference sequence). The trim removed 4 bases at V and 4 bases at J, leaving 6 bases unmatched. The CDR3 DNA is TGTGCCAGTAGTACTGCAGGGGGAGGCACTGAAGCTTTCTTT. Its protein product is CASSTAGGGTEAFF.

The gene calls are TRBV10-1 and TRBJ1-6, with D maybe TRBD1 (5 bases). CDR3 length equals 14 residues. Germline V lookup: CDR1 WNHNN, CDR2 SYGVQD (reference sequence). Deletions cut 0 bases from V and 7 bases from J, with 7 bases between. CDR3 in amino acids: CASSESAGNSPLHF. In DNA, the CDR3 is TGCGCCAGCAGTGAGTCTGCAGGGAATTCACCCCTCCACTTT.

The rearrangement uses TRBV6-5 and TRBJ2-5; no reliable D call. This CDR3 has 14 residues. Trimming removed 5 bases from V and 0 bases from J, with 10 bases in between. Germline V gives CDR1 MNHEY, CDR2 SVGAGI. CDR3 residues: CASSRIQYQETQYF. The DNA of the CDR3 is TGTGCCAGCAGTCGTATACAGTACCAAGAGACCCAGTACTTC.

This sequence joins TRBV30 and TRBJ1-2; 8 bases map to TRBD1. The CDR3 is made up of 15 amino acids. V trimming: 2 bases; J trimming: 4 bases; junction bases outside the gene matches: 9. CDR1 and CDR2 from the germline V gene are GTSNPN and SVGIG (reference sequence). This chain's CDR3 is CAWSFGQGRFYGYTF. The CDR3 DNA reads TGTGCCTGGAGTTTTGGACAGGGCCGGTTCTATGGCTACACCTTC.

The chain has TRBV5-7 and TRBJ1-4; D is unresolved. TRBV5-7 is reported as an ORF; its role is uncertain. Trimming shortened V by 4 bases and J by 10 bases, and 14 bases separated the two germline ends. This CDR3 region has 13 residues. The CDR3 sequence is CASSAAREGKLFF. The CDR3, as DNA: TGTGCCAGCAGCGCCGCCCGGGAGGGAAAACTGTTTTTT.

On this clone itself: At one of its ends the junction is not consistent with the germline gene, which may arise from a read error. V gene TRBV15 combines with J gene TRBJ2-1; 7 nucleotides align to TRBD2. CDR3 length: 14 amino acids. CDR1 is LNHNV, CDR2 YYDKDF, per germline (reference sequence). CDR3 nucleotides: TGTGCCACCAGCGGAGACGGGGCTAGCGGTGAGCAGTTCTTC. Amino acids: CATSGDGASGEQFF.

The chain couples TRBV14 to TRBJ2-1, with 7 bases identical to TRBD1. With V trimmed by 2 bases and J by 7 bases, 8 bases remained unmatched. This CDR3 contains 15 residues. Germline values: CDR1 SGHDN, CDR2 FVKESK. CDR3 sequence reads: CASSQRTTGKNEQFF. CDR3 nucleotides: TGTGCCAGCAGCCAACGCACGACAGGGAAAAATGAGCAGTTCTTC.

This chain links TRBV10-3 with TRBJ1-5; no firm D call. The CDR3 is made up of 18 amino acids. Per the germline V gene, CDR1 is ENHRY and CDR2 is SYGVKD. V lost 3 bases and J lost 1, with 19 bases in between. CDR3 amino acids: CAISDPGRKSVSNQPQHF. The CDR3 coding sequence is TGTGCCATCAGTGATCCAGGTCGGAAGTCTGTGAGCAATCAGCCCCAGCATTTT.

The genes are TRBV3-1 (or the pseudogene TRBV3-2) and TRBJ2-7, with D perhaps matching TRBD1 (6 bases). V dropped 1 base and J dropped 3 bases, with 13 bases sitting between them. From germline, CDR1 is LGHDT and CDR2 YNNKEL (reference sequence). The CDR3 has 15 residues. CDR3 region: CASSQAPQGVYEQYF. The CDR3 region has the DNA TGTGCCAGCAGCCAAGCTCCACAGGGTGTCTACGAGCAGTACTTC.